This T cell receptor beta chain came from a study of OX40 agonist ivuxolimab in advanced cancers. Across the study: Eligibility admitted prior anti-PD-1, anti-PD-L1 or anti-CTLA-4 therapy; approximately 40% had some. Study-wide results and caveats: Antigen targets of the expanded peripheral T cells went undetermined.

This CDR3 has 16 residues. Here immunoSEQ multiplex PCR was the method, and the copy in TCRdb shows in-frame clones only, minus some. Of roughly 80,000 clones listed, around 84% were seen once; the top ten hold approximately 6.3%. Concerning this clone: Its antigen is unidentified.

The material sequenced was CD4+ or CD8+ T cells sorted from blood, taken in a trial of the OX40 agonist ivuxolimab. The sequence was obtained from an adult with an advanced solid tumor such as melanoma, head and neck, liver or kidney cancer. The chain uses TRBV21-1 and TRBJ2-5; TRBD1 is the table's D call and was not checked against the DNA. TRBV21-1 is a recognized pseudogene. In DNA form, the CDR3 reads TGTGCCAGCAGCAAAGAACCCCAGGGGGGACAAGAGACCCAGTACTTC. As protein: CASSKEPQGGQETQYF.